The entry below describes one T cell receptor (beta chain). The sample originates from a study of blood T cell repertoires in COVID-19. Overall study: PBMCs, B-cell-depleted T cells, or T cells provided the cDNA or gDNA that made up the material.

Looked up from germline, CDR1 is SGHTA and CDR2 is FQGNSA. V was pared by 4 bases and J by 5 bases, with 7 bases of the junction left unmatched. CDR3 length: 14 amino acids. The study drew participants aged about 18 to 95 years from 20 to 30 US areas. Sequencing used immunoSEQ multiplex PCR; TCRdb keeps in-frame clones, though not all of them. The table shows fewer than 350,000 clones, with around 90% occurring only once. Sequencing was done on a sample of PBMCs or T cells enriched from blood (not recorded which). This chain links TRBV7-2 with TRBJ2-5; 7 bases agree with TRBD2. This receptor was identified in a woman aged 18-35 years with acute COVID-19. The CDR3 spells CASSSASGEETQYF. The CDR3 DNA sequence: TGTGCCAGCAGCTCAGCTAGCGGAGAGGAGACCCAGTACTTC.